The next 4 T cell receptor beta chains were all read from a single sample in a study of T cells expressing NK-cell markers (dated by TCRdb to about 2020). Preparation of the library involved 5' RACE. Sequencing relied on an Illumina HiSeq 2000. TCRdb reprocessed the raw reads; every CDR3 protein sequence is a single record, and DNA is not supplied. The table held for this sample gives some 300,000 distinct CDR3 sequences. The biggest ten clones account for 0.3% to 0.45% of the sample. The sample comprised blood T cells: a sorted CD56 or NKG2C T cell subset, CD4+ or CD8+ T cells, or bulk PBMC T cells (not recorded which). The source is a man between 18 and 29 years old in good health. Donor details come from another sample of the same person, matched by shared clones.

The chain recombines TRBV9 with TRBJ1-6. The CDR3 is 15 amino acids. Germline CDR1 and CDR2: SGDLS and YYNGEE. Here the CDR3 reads CASSVEESRNSPLHF.

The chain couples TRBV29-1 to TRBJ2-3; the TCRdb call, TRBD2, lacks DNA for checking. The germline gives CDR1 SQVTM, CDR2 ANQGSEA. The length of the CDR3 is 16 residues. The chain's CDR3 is CSVDGGERDYTDTQYF.

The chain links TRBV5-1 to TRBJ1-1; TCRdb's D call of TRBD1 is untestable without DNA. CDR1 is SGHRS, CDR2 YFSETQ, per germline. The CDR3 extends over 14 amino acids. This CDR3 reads CASSGGAGSEIAFF.

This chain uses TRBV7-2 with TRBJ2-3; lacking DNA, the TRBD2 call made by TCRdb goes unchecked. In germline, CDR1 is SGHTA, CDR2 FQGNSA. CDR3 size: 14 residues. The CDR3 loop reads CASTKAGGGDTQYF.